A selection of T cell receptor beta chains follows, all from one sample in a study of T cell responses to AZD1222 COVID-19 vaccine. Profiled with immunoSEQ multiplex PCR; TCRdb holds only in-frame clones, not every one. Altogether approximately 160,000 clones are present, around 93% being singletons, with the ten largest covering about 4.2%. The sample in question was peripheral blood, obtained on day 0 of AZD1222 vaccination. Every receptor here comes from an adult in good health. CDR3s include the opening cysteine and the closing phenylalanine or tryptophan. A D gene is named only where the DNA matches it firmly. Where a row states a size, it is once, few, many or the class of an expanded clone; other rows omit it.

D gene	J gene	CDR3 length	clone size	V gene	CDR3 protein	CDR3 DNA
-	TRBJ2-7	14	-	TRBV12-5	CASGPRGGGYEQYF	TGTGCTAGTGGCCCCCGGGGAGGTGGTTACGAGCAGTACTTC
TRBD1	TRBJ1-2	15	-	TRBV7-3	CASSLTPGTGYGYTF	TGTGCCAGCAGCTTAACACCCGGGACAGGCTATGGCTACACCTTC
TRBD2	TRBJ2-1	16	-	TRBV7-2	CASSSSLAGGRGEQFF	TGTGCCAGCAGCTCCTCACTAGCGGGAGGGCGAGGTGAGCAGTTCTTC
-	TRBJ1-1	16	-	TRBV28	CASRTIRTAMNTEAFF	TGTGCCAGCCGAACAATCAGGACAGCGATGAACACTGAAGCTTTCTTT
-	TRBJ1-1	14	-	TRBV28	CASSFGPSNTEAFF	TGTGCCAGCAGTTTCGGACCGTCGAACACTGAAGCTTTCTTT
-	TRBJ2-1	16	-	TRBV5-3	CARSLGTVPSYNEQFF	TGTGCCAGAAGCTTGGGTACGGTACCCTCCTACAATGAGCAGTTCTTC
-	TRBJ2-5	14	-	TRBV9	CASSPMYQTETQYF	TGTGCCAGCAGCCCGATGTACCAGACAGAGACCCAGTACTTC
-	TRBJ2-7	15	-	TRBV11-1	CASSFRDASSYEQYF	TGTGCCAGCAGCTTCCGGGACGCCAGCTCCTACGAGCAGTACTTC
-	TRBJ1-6	13	-	TRBV28	CASSLRGLIPLHF	TGTGCCAGCAGTTTAAGGGGCCTGATACCCCTCCACTTT
-	TRBJ1-1	12	-	TRBV6-5	CASTLPGLGAFF	TGTGCCAGCACCCTCCCTGGCCTTGGGGCTTTCTTT
TRBD2	TRBJ2-7	14	-	TRBV25-1	CASSRSSGRYEQYF	TGTGCCAGCAGTCGGTCTAGCGGGAGGTACGAGCAGTACTTC
-	TRBJ1-3	14	-	TRBV21-1	CASSKRGYGNTIYF	TGTGCCAGCAGCAAGAGGGGGTATGGAAACACCATATATTTT
TRBD1	TRBJ1-2	14	-	TRBV4-2	CASSQVGGGAVYTF	TGTGCCAGCAGCCAAGTAGGAGGGGGCGCGGTCTACACCTTC
TRBD2	TRBJ2-1	17	-	TRBV10-1	CASSTTSGRDNYNEQFF	TGCGCCAGCAGTACGACTAGCGGGAGGGACAACTACAATGAGCAGTTCTTC
-	TRBJ2-1	13	few	TRBV2	CASTLTGRHEQFF	TGTGCCAGCACCCTGACAGGGAGGCATGAGCAGTTCTTC
-	TRBJ1-3	11	once	TRBV20-1	CSARIGNTIYF	TGCAGTGCTAGGATCGGAAACACCATATATTTT
-	TRBJ1-3	14	-	TRBV5-1	CASRLGGSGNTIYF	TGCGCCAGCCGACTTGGGGGGTCTGGAAACACCATATATTTT
TRBD1	TRBJ2-4	17	-	TRBV3-1/TRBV3-2	CASSPSPDRGLKNIQYF	TGTGCCAGCAGCCCGAGCCCTGACAGGGGGCTTAAAAACATTCAGTACTTC
-	TRBJ1-3	11	-	TRBV11-2	CASSLANTIYF	TGTGCCAGCAGCTTGGCAAACACCATATATTTT
TRBD1	TRBJ2-7	17	-	TRBV7-2	CASSLQTPGQGSSEQYF	TGTGCCAGCAGCTTACAGACTCCCGGACAGGGATCGTCCGAGCAGTACTTC
TRBD1	TRBJ1-4	16	-	TRBV11-2	CASSLGLQGTGEKLFF	TGTGCCAGCAGCTTAGGCCTACAGGGGACGGGAGAAAAACTGTTTTTT
TRBD1	TRBJ1-6	15	-	TRBV4-2	CASSQPDRGSSPLHF	TGTGCCAGCAGCCAGCCGGACAGGGGGAGTTCACCCCTCCACTTT
-	TRBJ2-1	15	-	TRBV11-2	CASSPFVGITNEQFF	TGTGCCAGCAGCCCCTTTGTGGGGATTACGAATGAGCAGTTCTTC
TRBD2	TRBJ2-1	16	-	TRBV7-3	CASSETSGSSYNEQFF	TGTGCCAGCAGCGAGACTAGCGGGAGCTCCTACAATGAGCAGTTCTTC
-	TRBJ2-1	14	once	TRBV7-3	CASSLLGHSGEQFF	TGTGCCAGCAGCTTATTAGGGCATAGCGGTGAGCAGTTCTTC
TRBD1	TRBJ1-5	15	-	TRBV28	CASSSGTGGYQPQHF	TGTGCCAGCAGTTCCGGGACAGGGGGGTATCAGCCCCAGCATTTT
-	TRBJ1-1	12	-	TRBV30	CAWSVERLEAFF	TGTGCCTGGAGTGTAGAACGTCTTGAAGCTTTCTTT
-	TRBJ1-3	15	-	TRBV28	CASSLGGILGNTIYF	TGTGCCAGCAGTTTGGGAGGGATCCTTGGAAACACCATATATTTT
TRBD1	TRBJ2-7	15	-	TRBV11-2	CASSSLRQGSYEQYF	TGTGCCAGCAGCTCACTGAGACAGGGCTCCTACGAGCAGTACTTC
-	TRBJ1-4	15	-	TRBV6-2/TRBV6-3	CASSYSRGTGEKLFF	TGTGCCAGCAGTTACTCGAGAGGGACGGGCGAAAAACTGTTTTTT
-	TRBJ2-3	17	-	TRBV9	CASSERGGAGSTDTQYF	TGTGCCAGCAGCGAGAGGGGTGGGGCGGGTAGCACAGATACGCAGTATTTT
-	TRBJ1-6	17	-	TRBV13	CASSLERTVSANSPLHF	TGTGCCAGCAGCTTAGAGCGGACCGTCTCGGCCAATTCACCCCTCCACTTT
-	TRBJ2-5	14	once	TRBV9	CASSGRTGQETQYF	TGTGCCAGCAGTGGTAGGACGGGACAAGAGACCCAGTACTTC
TRBD1	TRBJ1-6	16	-	TRBV7-8	CASSRDRQGVNSPLHF	TGTGCCAGCAGCCGCGATCGACAGGGGGTGAATTCACCCCTCCACTTT
-	TRBJ2-5	13	-	TRBV6-1	CASSETEQETQYF	TGTGCCAGCAGTGAAACAGAACAAGAGACCCAGTACTTC
-	TRBJ1-1	12	-	TRBV10-3	CATAQGNTEAFF	TGTGCCACCGCACAGGGGAACACTGAAGCTTTCTTT
-	TRBJ2-1	14	-	TRBV11-3	CASSQGTIYNEQFF	TGTGCCAGCAGCCAAGGGACAATCTACAATGAGCAGTTCTTC
-	TRBJ2-1	15	-	TRBV29-1	CSVEGGRFSYNEQFF	TGCAGCGTTGAAGGTGGGAGGTTCTCCTACAATGAGCAGTTCTTC
-	TRBJ1-4	13	-	TRBV30	CAHRREAHEKLFF	TGTGCCCACCGTCGAGAGGCCCATGAAAAACTGTTTTTT
-	TRBJ2-4	18	-	TRBV9	CASSPSPGGDLAKNIQYF	TGTGCCAGCAGCCCATCCCCCGGAGGGGACTTAGCCAAAAACATTCAGTACTTC
-	TRBJ2-3	13	-	TRBV27	CASSLSPLNTQYF	TGTGCCAGCAGTTTATCGCCCCTCAATACGCAGTATTTT
-	TRBJ2-1	15	-	TRBV6-5	CASSRAGPSYNEQFF	TGTGCCAGCAGCAGAGCGGGTCCCTCCTACAATGAGCAGTTCTTC
-	TRBJ1-3	15	once	TRBV9	CASSPGGGAWNTIYF	TGTGCCAGCAGCCCCGGCGGGGGTGCTTGGAACACCATATATTTT
-	TRBJ1-2	15	-	TRBV28	CASSSPRRPNYGYTF	TGTGCCAGCAGTTCCCCCCGGCGACCTAACTATGGCTACACCTTC
-	TRBJ2-7	15	-	TRBV28	CASSFSSGRSYEQYF	TGTGCCAGCAGTTTTAGTAGCGGTAGATCCTACGAGCAGTACTTC
-	TRBJ1-4	17	-	TRBV27	CASKLQAARSTNEKLFF	TGTGCCAGCAAGCTACAGGCCGCCCGGTCAACTAATGAAAAACTGTTTTTT
-	TRBJ2-3	11	-	TRBV7-9	CASSLGGTQYF	TGTGCCAGCAGCTTAGGGGGTACGCAGTATTTT
-	TRBJ1-5	16	-	TRBV6-6	CASSYSEGTSNQPQHF	TGTGCCAGCAGTTACTCGGAGGGGACTAGCAATCAGCCCCAGCATTTT
TRBD1	TRBJ2-1	12	-	TRBV30	CAWSQQGNEQFF	TGTGCCTGGAGTCAACAGGGGAATGAGCAGTTCTTC
-	TRBJ2-7	14	-	TRBV19	CASSIDPWEDEQYF	TGTGCCAGTAGTATAGATCCCTGGGAGGACGAGCAGTACTTC
TRBD1	TRBJ2-3	14	-	TRBV5-5	CASSGGTGRDTQYF	TGTGCCAGCAGCGGGGGGACAGGGAGAGATACGCAGTATTTT
-	TRBJ1-1	16	-	TRBV4-1	CASSSPRGQLNTEAFF	TGCGCCAGCAGCTCACCACGGGGACAATTGAACACTGAAGCTTTCTTT
-	TRBJ2-7	13	-	TRBV7-2	CASSFERAYEQYF	TGTGCCAGCAGCTTCGAGCGGGCCTACGAGCAGTACTTC
-	TRBJ2-5	13	few	TRBV7-8	CASSLALRETQYF	TGTGCCAGCAGCTTAGCCCTCCGGGAGACCCAGTACTTC
-	TRBJ2-5	14	few	TRBV5-1	CASSRGADQETQYF	TGCGCCAGCAGCCGGGGGGCAGACCAAGAGACCCAGTACTTC
TRBD1	TRBJ1-2	15	-	TRBV5-1	CASSSYSTGLYGYTF	TGCGCCAGCAGCTCATACTCGACAGGGCTCTATGGCTACACCTTC
-	TRBJ2-7	15	-	TRBV10-3	CAISGKTGIPHEQYF	TGTGCCATCAGCGGGAAAACGGGAATTCCACACGAGCAGTACTTC
-	TRBJ2-4	12	-	TRBV12-3/TRBV12-4	CASQRAKNIQYF	TGTGCCAGCCAGCGGGCCAAAAACATTCAGTACTTC
-	TRBJ2-2	15	-	TRBV9	CASSVLQGNTGELFF	TGTGCCAGCAGCGTACTACAGGGGAACACCGGGGAGCTGTTTTTT